This T cell receptor (beta chain) was captured by sequencing in a study of T cells after yellow fever vaccination. They built TCR cDNA with 5'RACE template switching, a step that put in a universal primer site and UMIs. TCRdb reprocessed the 5' RACE reads with MiXCR, giving one entry per CDR3 protein. The data show over 200,000 distinct CDR3 sequences, about 7% seen once. Study-wide findings and caveats: At under 98% for CD4 and approximately 88% for CD8, most primary-vaccination clones showed up again after the booster.

This clonotype was detected only a few times. Its target is not known. Germline CDR1 and CDR2: KGHDR and SFDVKD. The CDR3 is 16 amino acids. Trimming cost V 3 bases and J 1 base, with 14 bases left between them. The sample here was CD4+ T cells sorted from PBMCs, taken on the day of the yellow fever booster vaccination. The clonotype comes from a man aged 25 to 40 who received the YFV17D yellow fever vaccine. The chain recombines TRBV24-1 with TRBJ2-5; the D call may be TRBD1 or TRBD2 (5 bases each). DNA for the CDR3: TGTGCCACCAGTGATAGGGGACGGCGGTCCCAAGAGACCCAGTACTTC. The encoded protein is CATSDRGRRSQETQYF.